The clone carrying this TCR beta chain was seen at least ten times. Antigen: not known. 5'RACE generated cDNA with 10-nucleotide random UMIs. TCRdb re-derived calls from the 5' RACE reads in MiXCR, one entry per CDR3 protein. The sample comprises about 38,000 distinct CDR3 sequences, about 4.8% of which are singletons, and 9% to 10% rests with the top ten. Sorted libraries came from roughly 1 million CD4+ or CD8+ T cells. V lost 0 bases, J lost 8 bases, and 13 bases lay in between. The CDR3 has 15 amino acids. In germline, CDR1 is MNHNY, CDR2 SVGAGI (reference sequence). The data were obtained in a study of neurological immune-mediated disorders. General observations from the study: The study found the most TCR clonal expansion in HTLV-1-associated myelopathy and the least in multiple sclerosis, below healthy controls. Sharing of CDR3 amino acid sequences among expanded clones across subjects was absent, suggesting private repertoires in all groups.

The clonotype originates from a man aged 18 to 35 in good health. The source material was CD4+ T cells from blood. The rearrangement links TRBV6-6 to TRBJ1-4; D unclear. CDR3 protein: CASSYSPKLGEKLFF. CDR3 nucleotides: TGTGCCAGCAGTTACTCCCCCAAATTGGGCGAAAAACTGTTTTTT.